Sequencing of this T cell receptor beta chain was carried out in a study of blood T cell repertoires in COVID-19 (dated by TCRdb to the early 2020s). Background on the whole study: Samples from collaborators originated in the United States, Italy and Spain and spanned both the acute and convalescent phases of COVID-19. The samples were drawn from the first 160 participants of the ongoing ImmuneRACE study and from 1,200 or so subjects provided by 6 global collaborators. The repertoires were made available in a free public database intended to serve as a resource for research on the immune response to SARS-CoV-2. Where available, HLA class I and class II types were obtained from metadata supplied by the sample provider rather than from assay-based typing. Subjects who had been exposed to COVID-19, were actively infected with it, or had recovered from it provided the deeply sampled blood TCRbeta repertoires that made up the dataset. The prospective study material was composed of cDNA or gDNA derived from T cells, B-cell-depleted T cells, or PBMCs. Sample metadata almost always included a de-identified subject ID, COVID-19 status, age in years and sex. What the research found in general, with its limitations: Clinical and demographic metadata were provided uncurated, with the amount varying by source and participant.

Another Seattle source contributed samples from volunteer blood donors who had recovered from COVID-19. Whole blood was collected in K2EDTA tubes by collaborating institutions according to the institutions' own protocols. For TCRbeta analysis, collaborators shipped samples in one of three forms: frozen whole blood, isolated PBMCs, or DNA extracted from either of those sample types. TCRbeta CDR3 regions were amplified from genomic DNA by means of the immunoSEQ Assay, a bias-controlled multiplex PCR. On the authors' methods: Within the assay, amplification of reference gene primers was used to estimate how many nucleated cells each sample contained. To quantify the absolute abundance of each unique TCRbeta CDR3 rearrangement, sequence reads were collapsed and filtered. For each sample, productive Simpson clonality was calculated as the square root of Simpson's diversity index across productive rearrangements. The clones in this table, taken by TCRdb from immuneACCESS, are in-frame only. Not every clone is retained; where verified, under half of the shortfall comes from an unresolved V gene, and the cause of the rest is unknown. V and J calls plus clone size are reproduced from that table; the DNA served to infer D and trimming. This sample is represented by about 250,000 clones; roughly 88% of them were singletons. The ten largest clonotypes hold around 2% of the sample.

From cysteine to phenylalanine, the CDR3 is 15 amino acids long. Kept here is only the CDR3 DNA, which spans 45 bases and is read in frame from base 1. CDR1 and CDR2 were assigned from the germline V gene as LGHNA and YNFKEQ. Trimming accounts for 3 bases at V and 5 bases at J, while the number of junction bases matched to no gene is 7. As to this clone: Its recognized antigen is unknown. The sample holds no much larger clone one base away, and base qualities are not on file.

The V gene is TRBV4-2 and the J gene is TRBJ2-5; TRBD2 fits 9 bases in the junction. This TCR was recovered from a woman aged 40 to 50 who had recovered from COVID-19. The material sequenced was peripheral blood. The DNA sequence reads TGTGCCAGCAGCCATAGGAGCGGGGGGCACGAGACCCAGTACTTC. The resulting protein is CASSHRSGGHETQYF.